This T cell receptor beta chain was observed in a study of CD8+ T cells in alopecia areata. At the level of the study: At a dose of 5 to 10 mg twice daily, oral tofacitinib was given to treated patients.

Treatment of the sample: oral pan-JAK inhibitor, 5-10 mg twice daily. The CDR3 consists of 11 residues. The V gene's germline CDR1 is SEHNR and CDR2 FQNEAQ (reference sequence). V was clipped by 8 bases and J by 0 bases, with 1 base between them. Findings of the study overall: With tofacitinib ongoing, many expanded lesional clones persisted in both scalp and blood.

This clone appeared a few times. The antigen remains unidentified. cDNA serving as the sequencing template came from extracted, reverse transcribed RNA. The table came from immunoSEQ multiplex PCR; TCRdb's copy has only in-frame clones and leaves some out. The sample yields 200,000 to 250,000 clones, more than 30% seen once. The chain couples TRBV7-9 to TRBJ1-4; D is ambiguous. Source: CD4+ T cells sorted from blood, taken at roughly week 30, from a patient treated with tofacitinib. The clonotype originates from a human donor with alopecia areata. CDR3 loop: CASATNEKLFF. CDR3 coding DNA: TGTGCCAGCGCAACTAATGAAAAACTGTTTTTT.